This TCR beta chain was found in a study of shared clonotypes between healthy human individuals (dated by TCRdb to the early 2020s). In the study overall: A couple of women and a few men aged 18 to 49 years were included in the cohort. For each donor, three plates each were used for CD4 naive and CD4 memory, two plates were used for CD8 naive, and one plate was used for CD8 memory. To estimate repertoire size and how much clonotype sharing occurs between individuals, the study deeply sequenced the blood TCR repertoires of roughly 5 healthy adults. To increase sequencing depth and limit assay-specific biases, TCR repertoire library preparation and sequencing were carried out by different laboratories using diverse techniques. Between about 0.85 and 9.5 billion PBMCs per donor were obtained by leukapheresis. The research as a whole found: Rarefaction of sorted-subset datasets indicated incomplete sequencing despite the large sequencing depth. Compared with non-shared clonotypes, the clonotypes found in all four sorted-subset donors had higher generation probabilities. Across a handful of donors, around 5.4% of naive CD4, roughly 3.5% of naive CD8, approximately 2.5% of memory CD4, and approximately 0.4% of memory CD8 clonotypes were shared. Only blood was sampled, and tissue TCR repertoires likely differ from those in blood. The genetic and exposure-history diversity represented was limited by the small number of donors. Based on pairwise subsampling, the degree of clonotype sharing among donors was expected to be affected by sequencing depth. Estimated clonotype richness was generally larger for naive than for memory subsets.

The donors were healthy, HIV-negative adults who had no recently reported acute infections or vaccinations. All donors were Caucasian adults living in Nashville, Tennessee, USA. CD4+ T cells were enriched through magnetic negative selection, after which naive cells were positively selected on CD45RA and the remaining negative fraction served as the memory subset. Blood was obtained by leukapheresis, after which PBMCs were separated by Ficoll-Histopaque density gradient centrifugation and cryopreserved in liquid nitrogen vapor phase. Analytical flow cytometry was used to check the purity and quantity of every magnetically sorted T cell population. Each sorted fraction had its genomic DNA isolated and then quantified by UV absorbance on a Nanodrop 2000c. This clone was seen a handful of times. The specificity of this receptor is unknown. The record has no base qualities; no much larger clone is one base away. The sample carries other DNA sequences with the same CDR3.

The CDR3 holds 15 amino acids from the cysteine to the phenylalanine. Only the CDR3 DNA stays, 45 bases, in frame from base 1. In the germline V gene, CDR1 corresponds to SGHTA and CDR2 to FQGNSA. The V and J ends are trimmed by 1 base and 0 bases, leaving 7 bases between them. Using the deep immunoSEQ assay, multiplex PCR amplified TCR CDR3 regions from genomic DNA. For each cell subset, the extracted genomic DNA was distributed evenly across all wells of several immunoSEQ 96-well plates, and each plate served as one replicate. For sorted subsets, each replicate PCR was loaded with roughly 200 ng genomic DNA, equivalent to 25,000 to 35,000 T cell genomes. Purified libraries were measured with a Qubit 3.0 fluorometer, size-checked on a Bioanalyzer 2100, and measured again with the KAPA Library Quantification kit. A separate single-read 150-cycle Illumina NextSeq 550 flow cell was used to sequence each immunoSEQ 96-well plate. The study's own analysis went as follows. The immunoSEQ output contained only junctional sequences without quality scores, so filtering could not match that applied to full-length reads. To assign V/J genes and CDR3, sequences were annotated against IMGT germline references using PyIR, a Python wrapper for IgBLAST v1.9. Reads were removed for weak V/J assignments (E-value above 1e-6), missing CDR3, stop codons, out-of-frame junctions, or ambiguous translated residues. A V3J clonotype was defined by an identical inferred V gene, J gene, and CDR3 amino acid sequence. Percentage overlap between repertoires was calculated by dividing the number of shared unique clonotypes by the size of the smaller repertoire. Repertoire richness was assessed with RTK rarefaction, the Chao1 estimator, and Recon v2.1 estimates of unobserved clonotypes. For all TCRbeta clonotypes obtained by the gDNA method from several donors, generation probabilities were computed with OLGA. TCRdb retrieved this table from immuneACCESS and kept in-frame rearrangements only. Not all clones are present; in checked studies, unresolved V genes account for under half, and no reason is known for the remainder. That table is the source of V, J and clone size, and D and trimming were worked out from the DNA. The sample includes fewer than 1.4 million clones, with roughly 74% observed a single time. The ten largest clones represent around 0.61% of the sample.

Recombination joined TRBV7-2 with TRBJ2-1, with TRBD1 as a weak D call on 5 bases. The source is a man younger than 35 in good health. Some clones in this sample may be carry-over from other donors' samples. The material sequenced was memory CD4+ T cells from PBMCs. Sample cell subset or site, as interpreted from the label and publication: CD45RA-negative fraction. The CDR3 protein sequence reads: CASSLDRSSYNEQFF. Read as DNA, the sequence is TGTGCCAGCAGCTTAGACAGGAGCTCCTACAATGAGCAGTTCTTC.